One sample yielded the 19 T cell receptor beta chains listed below, sequenced in a study of cytomegalovirus exposure and HLA in healthy donors. The PCR ran on 60 Vbeta and 13 Jbeta primers. Profiling relied on immunoSEQ multiplex PCR, and the TCRdb table lists in-frame clones only, not all of them. The table lists over 100,000 clones, roughly 68% of them singletons. The sample consisted of PBMCs. The receptors were sampled from a young man in good health and CMV-seropositive.

J is TRBJ2-5 and V is TRBV29-1, with 7 bases identical to TRBD1. Germline CDR1 is SQVTM and CDR2 is ANQGSEA. CDR3 length: 12 residues. V dropped 7 bases and J dropped 3; count of bases not matched to a gene: 5. CDR3 region: CSALQGEETQYF. The CDR3 region has the DNA TGCAGCGCCCTTCAGGGGGAAGAGACCCAGTACTTC.

V is TRBV28 and J is TRBJ2-2, with 7 nucleotides matching TRBD2. The trim removed 4 bases at V and 3 bases at J, leaving 5 bases unmatched. The germline CDR1 and CDR2 sequences are MDHEN and SYDVKM. The CDR3 loop spans 15 amino acids. CDR3 loop: CASSSGREHTGELFF. CDR3 nucleotide sequence: TGTGCCAGCAGTTCCGGGCGGGAGCACACCGGGGAGCTGTTTTTT. Based on the CDR3 plus reference TRBV28 and TRBJ2-2, the full variable domain is DVKVTQSSRYLVKRTGEKVFLECVQDMDHENMFWYRQDPGLGLRLIYFSYDVKMKEKGDIPEGYSVSREKKERFSLILESASTNQTSMYLCASSSGREHTGELFFGEGSRLTVL.

This clone turned up a few times. The V and J genes are TRBV11-3 and TRBJ1-1; D is perhaps TRBD1 (5 bases). The germline V and J ends were trimmed by 2 bases and 5 bases, with 18 bases remaining between them. The germline gives CDR1 SGHNT, CDR2 YENEEA. This CDR3 has 16 residues. The CDR3 loop reads CASSLTARGLRTEAFF. The CDR3 DNA reads TGTGCCAGCAGCTTAACGGCTCGGGGGTTGAGGACTGAAGCTTTCTTT. The full variable domain, with the rest looked up from reference TRBV11-3 and TRBJ1-1, is EAGVVQSPRYKIIEKKQPVAFWCNPISGHNTLYWYLQNLGQGPELLIRYENEEAVDDSQLPKDRFSAERLKGVDSTLKIQPAELGDSAVYLCASSLTARGLRTEAFFGQGTRLTVV.

The rearrangement uses TRBV11-3 and TRBJ1-1; unclear D gene. Per the germline V gene, CDR1 is SGHNT and CDR2 is YENEEA. The germline V and J ends were trimmed by 3 bases and 1 base, with 9 bases remaining between them. This CDR3 contains 14 residues. CDR3 amino acids: CASSFLTGNTEAFF. The CDR3 nucleotides are TGTGCCAGCAGCTTTTTGACTGGGAACACTGAAGCTTTCTTT. Full variable domain (outside the CDR3, taken from reference TRBV11-3 and TRBJ1-1): EAGVVQSPRYKIIEKKQPVAFWCNPISGHNTLYWYLQNLGQGPELLIRYENEEAVDDSQLPKDRFSAERLKGVDSTLKIQPAELGDSAVYLCASSFLTGNTEAFFGQGTRLTVV.

Turning to this clone: The sample contains more than one DNA sequence encoding this CDR3. The chain is built from TRBV7-8 and TRBJ2-7, with TRBD1 matching 7 bases. This CDR3 is 19 amino acids long. Germline CDR1 reads SGHVS; CDR2 reads FQNEAQ. V gave up 8 bases and J gave up 0 bases; unmatched junction bases: 22. The CDR3 reads CASRPGTAQPQVGSYEQYF. In nucleotides, the CDR3 is TGTGCCAGCCGCCCAGGGACAGCTCAGCCCCAGGTGGGCTCCTACGAGCAGTACTTC.

The J gene is TRBJ1-5, the V gene TRBV5-5; D gene unclear. This CDR3 contains 14 residues. The V and J ends lost 0 bases and 3 bases respectively, with 7 bases between them. Germline V gene data show CDR1 as SGHKS and CDR2 as YYEKEE (reference sequence). CDR3 sequence (DNA): TGTGCCAGCAGCTTGGGAGGAACCAATCAGCCCCAGCATTTT. Encoded protein: CASSLGGTNQPQHF.

V and J are TRBV12-2 and TRBJ1-5; TRBD1 was called by the table and not checked on the DNA. TRBV12-2 is assigned pseudogene status. The CDR3 contains 15 residues. As DNA, the CDR3 is TGTGCAAGTCGCTTGATCAGGTTAGGTCGTCAGCCCCAGCATTTT. Residues: CASRLIRLGRQPQHF.

This CDR3 reads CASTPGHSSYNEQFF. Here the CDR3 DNA reads TGTGCCAGCACCCCAGGCCATAGCTCCTACAATGAGCAGTTCTTC. J is TRBJ2-1 and V is TRBV9; no firm D call. The CDR3 totals 15 residues. Germline assignment: CDR1 SGDLS and CDR2 YYNGEE. Trimming left V 6 bases short and J 0 bases short, with 13 bases between.

The V gene is TRBV4-1, the J gene TRBJ2-5; the D gene is possibly TRBD1 (6 bases). Germline V CDR1 and CDR2: MGHRA, YSYEKL. The germline V and J ends were trimmed by 3 bases and 3 bases, with 17 bases remaining between them. This CDR3 contains 16 residues. The CDR3: CASSHRAVEGEETQYF. CDR3 nucleotide sequence: TGCGCCAGCAGCCACCGGGCAGTCGAGGGGGAAGAGACCCAGTACTTC.

This chain connects TRBV28 to TRBJ1-2; TRBD1 aligns across 7 bases. V was clipped by 6 bases and J by 6 bases; unmatched bases: 13. CDR3 length equals 15 residues. CDR1 MDHEN and CDR2 SYDVKM come from the germline V gene. The DNA of the CDR3 is TGTGCCAGCAGAATCTGGTCACAGGGGCAGGATGGCTACACCTTC. Its protein product is CASRIWSQGQDGYTF.

The V call is TRBV27, the J call TRBJ2-6; TRBD1 is a possible D gene (6 bases). The V end was cut by 4 bases, the J end by 0 bases, with 16 bases between. This CDR3 is built from 18 residues. Germline CDR1 MNHEY, CDR2 SMNVEV (reference sequence). Written as DNA, the CDR3 is TGTGCCAGCAGTTCGGACAGACCCTTACGCTCTGGGGCCAACGTCCTGACTTTC. Its translation: CASSSDRPLRSGANVLTF.

This rearrangement joins TRBV6-5 to TRBJ1-1; D is undetermined. Deletions cut 0 bases from V and 2 bases from J, with 10 bases between. The V gene's germline CDR1 is MNHEY and CDR2 SVGAGI. The CDR3 loop spans 15 amino acids. Written as DNA, the CDR3 is TGTGCCAGCAGTTACTCTCTACGGTTTAACACTGAAGCTTTCTTT. Protein product: CASSYSLRFNTEAFF.

This clone occurred once. The chain combines TRBV7-3 with TRBJ2-7; the D gene is possibly TRBD1 (6 bases). CDR1 and CDR2 (germline): SGHTA, FQGTGA. V dropped 6 bases and J dropped 2 bases, with 20 bases sitting between them. The CDR3 has 16 residues. For the CDR3, the DNA is TGTGCCAGCAGGGTAGCCCCCGGGACACAGCCCTACGAGCAGTACTTC. This sequence encodes CASRVAPGTQPYEQYF.

This clone was observed a handful of times. The chain carries TRBV7-9 and TRBJ1-1; 7 bases line up with TRBD1. The CDR3 has 15 residues. With V trimmed by 5 bases and J by 1 base, 7 bases remained unmatched. The germline CDR1 and CDR2 sequences are SEHNR and FQNEAQ (reference sequence). The CDR3: CASSDYDRENTEAFF. CDR3 in DNA: TGTGCCAGCAGCGATTATGACAGGGAGAACACTGAAGCTTTCTTT.

Written as DNA, the CDR3 is TGCGCCAGCAGCTTGGATGCGGGGGGCACTGGAAACACCATATATTTT. This encodes CASSLDAGGTGNTIYF. The chain links TRBV5-1 to TRBJ1-3; possibly TRBD1 for D (6 bases). Trimming removed 0 bases from V and 2 bases from J, with 12 bases in between. CDR1 and CDR2 from the germline V gene are SGHRS and YFSETQ. The CDR3 runs to 16 residues.

This clone has a handful of counts. This chain joins TRBV30 and TRBJ2-3, with D hard to call. V was cut by 5 bases and J by 0 bases, with 12 bases left in between. Germline values: CDR1 GTSNPN, CDR2 SVGIG (reference sequence). There are 14 residues in the CDR3. The CDR3 coding sequence is TGTGCCTGGCGCACGGCGGCTAGCACAGATACGCAGTATTTT. Translation gives CAWRTAASTDTQYF.

The chain uses TRBV6-5 and TRBJ1-1, with D possibly TRBD1 on 5 matching bases. With 5 bases removed from V and 0 bases from J, the gap between germline ends came to 7 bases. There are 13 residues in the CDR3. CDR1 and CDR2 from the germline V gene are MNHEY and SVGAGI. Written as DNA, the CDR3 is TGTGCCAGCAGTGAAGGGGTGAACACTGAAGCTTTCTTT. Protein: CASSEGVNTEAFF.

With regard to this clone: The identical CDR3 is also encoded by other nucleotide sequences in the sample. The chain recombines TRBV6-5 with TRBJ2-5; TRBD1 matches 7 bases. With 6 bases clipped from V and 3 bases from J, the junction kept 1 base outside the gene matches. Germline CDR1 and CDR2: MNHEY and SVGAGI. This CDR3 spans 12 amino acids. CDR3 in DNA: TGTGCCAGCAGGACAGGGAAAGAGACCCAGTACTTC. Residues: CASRTGKETQYF.

There are a few counts of this clone. The chain is built from TRBV5-1 and TRBJ2-1; D is ambiguous. The CDR3 covers 17 residues. The V and J ends lost 6 bases and 0 bases respectively, with 19 bases between them. Germline loops: CDR1 SGHRS, CDR2 YFSETQ. The CDR3 sequence: CASTPRVRLSSYNEQFF. CDR3 bases: TGCGCCAGCACCCCTCGGGTGCGGCTTAGCTCCTACAATGAGCAGTTCTTC.